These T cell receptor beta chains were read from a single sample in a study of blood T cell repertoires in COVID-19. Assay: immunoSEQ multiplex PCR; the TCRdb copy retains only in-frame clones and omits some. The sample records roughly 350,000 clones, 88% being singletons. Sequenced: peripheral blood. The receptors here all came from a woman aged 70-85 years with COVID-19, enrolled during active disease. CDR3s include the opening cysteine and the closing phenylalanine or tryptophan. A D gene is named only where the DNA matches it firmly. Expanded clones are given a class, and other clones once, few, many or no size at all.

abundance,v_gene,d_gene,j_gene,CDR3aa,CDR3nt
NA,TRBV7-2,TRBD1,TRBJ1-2,CASTARQGQQGFYGYTF,TGTGCCAGCACCGCACGACAGGGCCAGCAAGGGTTCTATGGCTACACCTTC
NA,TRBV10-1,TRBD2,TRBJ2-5,CPSSEGGGVNQETQYF,TGCCCCAGCAGTGAAGGCGGGGGGGTAAACCAAGAGACCCAGTACTTC
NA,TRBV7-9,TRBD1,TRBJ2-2,CASSLFQGAGELFF,TGTGCCAGCAGCTTATTCCAGGGGGCCGGGGAGCTGTTTTTT
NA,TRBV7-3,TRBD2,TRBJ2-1,CASSPGSGTSSYNEQFF,TGTGCCAGCAGCCCCGGTAGCGGGACGAGCTCCTACAATGAGCAGTTCTTC
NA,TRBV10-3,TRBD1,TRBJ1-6,CAIRGTVPESPLHF,TGTGCCATCAGGGGGACAGTACCTGAATCACCCCTCCACTTT
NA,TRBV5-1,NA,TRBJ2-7,CASIPGIGVYEQYF,TGCGCCAGCATCCCCGGGATTGGGGTTTACGAGCAGTACTTC
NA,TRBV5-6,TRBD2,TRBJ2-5,CASSLVGGREETQYF,TGTGCCAGCAGCTTGGTTGGGGGGAGGGAAGAGACCCAGTACTTC
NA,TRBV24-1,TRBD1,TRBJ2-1,CATRSSGQGADEQFF,TGTGCCACCAGATCGAGTGGACAGGGCGCAGATGAGCAGTTCTTC
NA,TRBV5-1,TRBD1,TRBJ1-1,CASSTGTGPLVQAFF,TGCGCCAGCAGCACCGGGACAGGCCCACTCGTCCAAGCTTTCTTT
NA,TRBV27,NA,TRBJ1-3,CASSFEGGAGNTIYF,TGTGCCAGCAGTTTTGAAGGAGGGGCAGGAAACACCATATATTTT
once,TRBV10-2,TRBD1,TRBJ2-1,CASSRKRDRRKPLQEEQFF,TGCGCCAGCAGCAGAAAACGGGACAGGAGAAAGCCTTTACAAGAGGAGCAGTTCTTC
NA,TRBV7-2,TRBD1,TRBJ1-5,CASSSDRDNQPQHF,TGTGCCAGCAGCTCAGACAGGGACAATCAGCCCCAGCATTTT
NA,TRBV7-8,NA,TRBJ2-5,CASSLVRSETQYF,TGTGCCAGCAGCTTAGTGCGGTCCGAGACCCAGTACTTC
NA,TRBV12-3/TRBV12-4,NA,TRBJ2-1,CASGRQSYNEQFF,TGTGCCAGCGGCCGACAGTCCTACAATGAGCAGTTCTTC
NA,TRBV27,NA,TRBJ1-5,CASSLTGLIYNQPQHF,TGTGCCAGCAGTTTAACAGGGCTCATATACAATCAGCCCCAGCATTTT